This paragraph reports one T cell receptor beta chain. Trimming removed 3 bases at V and 1 base at J, with 9 bases between. CDR1 SEHNR and CDR2 FQNEAQ come from the germline V gene (reference sequence). The CDR3 has 14 amino acids. This specimen comes from a study of T cell responses to AZD1222 COVID-19 vaccine. Method: immunoSEQ multiplex PCR; TCRdb's copy keeps in-frame clones and lacks some. The sample shows approximately 150,000 clones, around nine tenths of them seen only once. The material sequenced was peripheral blood, taken on day 0 of AZD1222 vaccination. The chain links TRBV7-9 to TRBJ1-2; D ambiguous. The TCR originated in an adult in good health. The CDR3 reads CASSLPQSNYGYTF. CDR3 nucleotides: TGTGCCAGCAGCTTGCCCCAGAGTAACTATGGCTACACCTTC.